One and the same sample provided the 22 T cell receptor beta chains below, sequenced in a study of response to subunit inactivated influenza vaccine. Each CDR3 protein is one row after TCRdb ran MiXCR on the RT-PCR reads. Of 530,000 or so distinct CDR3 sequences listed, about an eighth are singletons. The sequencing used PBMCs from blood, collected on the day of vaccination. These receptor sequences come from a man between 50 and 59 years old who received an inactivated influenza vaccine.

With respect to this clonotype: A much larger clone is a single base away; this may be a read error. This chain links TRBV20-1 with TRBJ1-1; TRBD1 matches 7 bases. Germline V gene sequence: CDR1 DFQATT, CDR2 SNEGSKA (reference sequence). The CDR3 spans 18 residues. CDR3 protein: CSAPRDSPSGGLNSEAFF. CDR3 nucleotide sequence: TGCAGTGCTCCAAGAGACAGTCCCTCAGGGGGTCTGAACAGTGAAGCTTTCTTT.

This clonotype has a count of ten or more. The chain employs TRBV20-1 and TRBJ2-7, with 8 bases identical to TRBD2. The CDR3 is 16 residues long. V trimming: 0 bases; J trimming: 7 bases; junction bases outside the gene matches: 14. Germline values: CDR1 DFQATT, CDR2 SNEGSKA (reference sequence). As DNA, the CDR3 is TGCAGTGCTAGAGACATTAGAATGGGACTAGTCGGTGAGCAGTACTTC. It codes for CSARDIRMGLVGEQYF.

This clonotype came up a few times. The chain couples TRBV3-1 to TRBJ1-1; TRBD1 is a possible D gene (5 bases). V lost 1 base to trimming and J lost 4 bases, with 10 bases between them. From germline, CDR1 is LGHDT and CDR2 YNNKEL (reference sequence). The CDR3 extends over 14 amino acids. The chain's CDR3 is CASSQVGVGTEAFF. CDR3 bases: TGTGCCAGCAGCCAAGTAGGGGTTGGCACTGAAGCTTTCTTT.

V and J are TRBV20-1 and TRBJ2-3; perhaps TRBD1 as D (7 bases). CDR3 size: 16 residues. Trimming took 2 bases from V and 3 from J, leaving 18 bases between them. Germline loops: CDR1 DFQATT, CDR2 SNEGSKA (reference sequence). CDR3 DNA: TGCAGTGCTAGAACAACCTACAGGGGAGGAACAGATACGCAGTATTTT. Its protein is CSARTTYRGGTDTQYF.

This clonotype showed up just a few times. CDR3 in amino acids: CASGAEVAGNEQFF. CDR3 nucleotides: TGTGCCAGCGGGGCTGAGGTCGCTGGGAATGAGCAGTTCTTC. The chain couples TRBV6-2 or TRBV6-3 to TRBJ2-1; TRBD1 might be the D (5 bases). CDR1 and CDR2 (germline): MNHEY, SVGEGT. CDR3 size: 14 residues. With 8 bases removed from V and 7 bases from J, the gap between germline ends came to 18 bases.

The V and J genes are TRBV28 and TRBJ1-5; tentative D call: TRBD1 (6 bases). Germline assignment: CDR1 MDHEN and CDR2 SYDVKM. The CDR3 consists of 15 residues. Trimming shortened V by 7 bases and J by 3 bases, and 16 bases separated the two germline ends. The CDR3 coding sequence is TGTGCCAGCACCTATGGTGGACAGCACAATCAGCCCCAGCATTTT. It encodes CASTYGGQHNQPQHF. The complete variable domain, with remaining parts taken from reference TRBV28 and TRBJ1-5, reads DVKVTQSSRYLVKRTGEKVFLECVQDMDHENMFWYRQDPGLGLRLIYFSYDVKMKEKGDIPEGYSVSREKKERFSLILESASTNQTSMYLCASTYGGQHNQPQHFGDGTRLSIL.

This clonotype showed up many times. The chain couples TRBV20-1 to TRBJ2-7; 10 nucleotides align to TRBD2. V lost 5 bases and J lost 7; bases outside the gene matches: 11. The CDR3 covers 14 residues. Germline-derived CDR1 and CDR2 are DFQATT and SNEGSKA (reference sequence). The CDR3 nucleotides read TGCAGTGCTGCCAATAGCGGGGGGTCGGGGGAGCAGTACTTC. Translation: CSAANSGGSGEQYF.

J is TRBJ2-3 and V is TRBV4-1; 10 nucleotides line up with TRBD2. The trim removed 4 bases at V and 4 bases at J, leaving 5 bases unmatched. The CDR3 runs 15 residues. Germline V gene data show CDR1 as MGHRA and CDR2 as YSYEKL. In DNA form, the CDR3 reads TGCGCCAGCAGCCGCAGCGGGGGGGAAGCAGATACGCAGTATTTT. It is translated as CASSRSGGEADTQYF.

The genes are TRBV20-1 and TRBJ2-2, with TRBD2 matching over 12 bases. V was clipped by 2 bases and J by 0 bases; unmatched bases: 4. This CDR3 is built from 17 residues. Germline CDR1 DFQATT, CDR2 SNEGSKA (reference sequence). The CDR3 reads CSARPTSGRSNTGELFF. CDR3 DNA: TGCAGTGCTAGACCCACTAGCGGGAGGTCGAACACCGGGGAGCTGTTTTTT.

This clonotype was found many times. This sequence joins TRBV7-2 and TRBJ2-5, with D possibly TRBD2 on 6 matching bases. Trimming cost V 4 bases and J 2 bases, with 14 bases left between them. Germline CDR1 reads SGHTA; CDR2 reads FQGNSA. The CDR3 runs to 15 residues. The DNA of the CDR3 is TGTGCCAGCAGCTACGGACTAAAGATACAAGAGACCCAGTACTTC. It encodes CASSYGLKIQETQYF. The complete variable domain, with remaining parts taken from reference TRBV7-2 and TRBJ2-5, reads GAGVSQSPSNKVTEKGKDVELRCDPISGHTALYWYRQSLGQGLEFLIYFQGNSAPDKSGLPSDRFSAERTGGSVSTLTIQRTQQEDSAVYLCASSYGLKIQETQYFGPGTRLLVL.

This clonotype was picked up many times. This chain uses TRBV5-1 with TRBJ2-1; TRBD1 aligns across 9 bases. This CDR3 has 14 residues. The ends lost 4 bases at V and 10 bases at J; junction bases unmatched: 9. From germline, CDR1 is SGHRS and CDR2 YFSETQ. The CDR3 DNA follows: TGCGCCAGCAGCGCAACAACAGGGGGCAGGGAGCAGTTCTTC. It specifies CASSATTGGREQFF.

This clonotype has ten or more counts. CDR3 sequence: CASSYSVAGQGYSSYNSPLHF. CDR3 nucleotide sequence: TGTGCCAGCAGTTACTCGGTGGCCGGACAGGGTTACAGCTCCTATAATTCACCCCTCCACTTT. The chain is built from TRBV6-2 or TRBV6-3 and TRBJ1-6; TRBD1 agrees at 8 bases. This CDR3 has 21 residues. Germline-derived CDR1 and CDR2 are MNHEY and SVGEGT. Unmatched junction bases numbered 13, after V lost 0 bases and J lost 0 bases.

The chain joins TRBV29-1 to TRBJ2-2; TRBD2 matches 7 bases. The CDR3 spans 13 residues. Germline-derived CDR1 and CDR2 are SQVTM and ANQGSEA. Trimming took 4 bases from V and 5 from J; bases not matched to a gene: 4. This CDR3 is CSVGGGGTGELFF. The CDR3 nucleotides read TGCAGCGTTGGCGGGGGAGGGACCGGGGAGCTGTTTTTT.

V gene TRBV27 combines with J gene TRBJ1-2; D not resolved. This CDR3 region has 13 residues. Germline loops: CDR1 MNHEY, CDR2 SMNVEV (reference sequence). V lost 3 bases, J lost 2 bases, and 7 bases lay in between. The CDR3 region is CASSFSRNYGYTF. The CDR3, as DNA: TGTGCCAGCAGTTTTTCACGAAACTATGGCTACACCTTC.

The CDR3 region is CSARGEYGYTF. The CDR3 region has the DNA TGCAGTGCTAGAGGAGAATATGGCTACACCTTC. The chain has TRBV20-1 and TRBJ1-2; D gene ambiguous. The CDR3 is 11 residues long. Between the trimmed V and J ends, which lost 1 base and 5 bases, there was a span of 5 bases. Per the germline V gene, CDR1 is DFQATT and CDR2 is SNEGSKA (reference sequence).

This chain links TRBV20-1 with TRBJ1-5; possibly TRBD1 for D (6 bases). This CDR3 is built from 14 residues. V lost 6 bases, J lost 5 bases, and 17 bases lay in between. The germline gives CDR1 DFQATT, CDR2 SNEGSKA (reference sequence). The CDR3 DNA reads TGCAGTGCAACGATGGCAGGGGTGGATCAGCCCCAGCATTTT. Translating gives CSATMAGVDQPQHF.

This clonotype was observed a handful of times. This rearrangement joins TRBV7-6 to TRBJ2-5; D not certain. The CDR3 extends over 11 amino acids. V was pared by 9 bases and J by 3 bases, with 8 bases between. The germline gives CDR1 SGHVS, CDR2 FNYEAQ. CDR3 loop: CASLKEETQYF. In DNA form, the CDR3 reads TGTGCCAGTTTGAAGGAAGAGACCCAGTACTTC. Filled out from reference TRBV7-6 and TRBJ2-5, the complete variable domain reads GAGVSQSPRYKVTKRGQDVALRCDPISGHVSLYWYRQALGQGPEFLTYFNYEAQQDKSGLPNDRFSAERPEGSISTLTIQRTEQRDSAMYRCASLKEETQYFGPGTRLLVL.

The chain uses TRBV12-3 or TRBV12-4 and TRBJ2-4, with 9 nucleotides matching TRBD1. The junction had 16 bases not matched to a gene; V was cut back by 7 bases and J by 9 bases. CDR3 length: 16 amino acids. The CDR3 loop is CASTTSFSWTGAIQYF. The DNA of the CDR3 is TGTGCCAGCACCACTTCTTTTTCTTGGACAGGGGCCATTCAGTACTTC.

This sequence joins TRBV20-1 and TRBJ2-6, with 12 nucleotides matching TRBD1. This CDR3 region has 16 residues. After removal of 3 bases from V and 2 bases from J, the junction contained 2 bases not matched to a gene. The V gene's germline CDR1 is DFQATT and CDR2 SNEGSKA (reference sequence). The CDR3 nucleotides are TGCAGTGCTAGGGGACAGGGGGCGGCTGGGGCCAACGTCCTGACTTTC. Its translation: CSARGQGAAGANVLTF.

Written as DNA, the CDR3 is TGCAGCGTTTGGGGTAGATTCGCGAACACTGAAGCTTTCTTT. Encoded protein: CSVWGRFANTEAFF. V and J are TRBV29-1 and TRBJ1-1; D is undetermined. Trimming removed 5 bases at V and 1 base at J, with 14 bases between. The CDR3 length is 14 residues. Germline CDR1 and CDR2: SQVTM and ANQGSEA.

This rearrangement joins TRBV4-3 to TRBJ2-3; maybe TRBD2 (6 bases). The V end was cut by 4 bases, the J end by 6 bases, with 11 bases between. Germline loops: CDR1 LGHNA, CDR2 YSLEER. The CDR3 consists of 13 residues. The CDR3 spells CASSPKEGDTQYF. Written as DNA, the CDR3 is TGCGCCAGCAGCCCTAAGGAGGGGGATACGCAGTATTTT.

There are a few counts of this clonotype. The rearrangement links TRBV11-2 to TRBJ2-7; possible D gene TRBD2, 5 bases. CDR3 length: 15 amino acids. Germline loops: CDR1 SGHAT, CDR2 FQNNGV. The ends were cut back, 5 bases at V and 1 base at J, with 15 bases in the middle. CDR3 coding DNA: TGTGCCAGCAGCCGCCCGGGGTCCATGTCCTACGAGCAGTACTTC. Residues: CASSRPGSMSYEQYF.